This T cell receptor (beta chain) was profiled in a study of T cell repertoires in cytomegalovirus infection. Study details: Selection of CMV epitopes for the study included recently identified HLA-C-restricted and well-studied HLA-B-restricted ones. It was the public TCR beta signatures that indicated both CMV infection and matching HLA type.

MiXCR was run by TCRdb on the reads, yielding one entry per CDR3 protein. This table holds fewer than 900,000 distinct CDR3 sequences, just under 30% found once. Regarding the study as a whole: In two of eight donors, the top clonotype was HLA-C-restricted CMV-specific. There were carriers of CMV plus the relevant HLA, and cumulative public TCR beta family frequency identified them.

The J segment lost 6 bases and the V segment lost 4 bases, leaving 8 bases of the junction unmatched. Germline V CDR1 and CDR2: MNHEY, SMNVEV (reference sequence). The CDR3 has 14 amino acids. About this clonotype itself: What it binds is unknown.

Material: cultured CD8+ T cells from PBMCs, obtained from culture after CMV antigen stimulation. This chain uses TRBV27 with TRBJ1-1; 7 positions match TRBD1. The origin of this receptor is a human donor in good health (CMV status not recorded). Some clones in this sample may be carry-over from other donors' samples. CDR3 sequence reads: CASSSQGLLSEAFF. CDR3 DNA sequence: TGTGCCAGCAGTTCACAGGGGCTCTTGTCTGAAGCTTTCTTT.